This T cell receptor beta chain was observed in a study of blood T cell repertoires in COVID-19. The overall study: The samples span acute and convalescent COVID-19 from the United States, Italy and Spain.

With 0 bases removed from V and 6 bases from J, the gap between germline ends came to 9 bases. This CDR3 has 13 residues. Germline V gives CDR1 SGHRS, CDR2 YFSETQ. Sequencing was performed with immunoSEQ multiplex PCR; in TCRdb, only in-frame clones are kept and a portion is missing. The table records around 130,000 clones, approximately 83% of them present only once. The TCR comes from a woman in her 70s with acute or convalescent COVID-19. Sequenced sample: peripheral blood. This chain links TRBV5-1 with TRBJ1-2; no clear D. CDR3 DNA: TGCGCCAGCAGCTTGGAAGGTCGGGATGGCTACACCTTC. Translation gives CASSLEGRDGYTF.